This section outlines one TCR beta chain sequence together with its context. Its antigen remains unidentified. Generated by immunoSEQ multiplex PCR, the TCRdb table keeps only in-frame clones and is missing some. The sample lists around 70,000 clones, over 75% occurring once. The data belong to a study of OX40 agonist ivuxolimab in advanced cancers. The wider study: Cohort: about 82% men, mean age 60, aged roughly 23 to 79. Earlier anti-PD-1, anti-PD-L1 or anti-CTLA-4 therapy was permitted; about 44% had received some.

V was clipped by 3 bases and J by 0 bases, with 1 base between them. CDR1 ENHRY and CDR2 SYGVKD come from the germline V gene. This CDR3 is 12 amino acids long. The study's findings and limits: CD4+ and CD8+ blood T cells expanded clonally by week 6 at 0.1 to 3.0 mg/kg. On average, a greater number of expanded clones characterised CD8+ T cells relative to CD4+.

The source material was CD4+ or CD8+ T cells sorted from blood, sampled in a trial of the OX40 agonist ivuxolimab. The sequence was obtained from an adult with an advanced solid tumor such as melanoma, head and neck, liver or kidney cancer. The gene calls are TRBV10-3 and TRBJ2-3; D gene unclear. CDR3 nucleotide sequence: TGTGCCATCAGTGAAAGCACAGATACGCAGTATTTT. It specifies CAISESTDTQYF.